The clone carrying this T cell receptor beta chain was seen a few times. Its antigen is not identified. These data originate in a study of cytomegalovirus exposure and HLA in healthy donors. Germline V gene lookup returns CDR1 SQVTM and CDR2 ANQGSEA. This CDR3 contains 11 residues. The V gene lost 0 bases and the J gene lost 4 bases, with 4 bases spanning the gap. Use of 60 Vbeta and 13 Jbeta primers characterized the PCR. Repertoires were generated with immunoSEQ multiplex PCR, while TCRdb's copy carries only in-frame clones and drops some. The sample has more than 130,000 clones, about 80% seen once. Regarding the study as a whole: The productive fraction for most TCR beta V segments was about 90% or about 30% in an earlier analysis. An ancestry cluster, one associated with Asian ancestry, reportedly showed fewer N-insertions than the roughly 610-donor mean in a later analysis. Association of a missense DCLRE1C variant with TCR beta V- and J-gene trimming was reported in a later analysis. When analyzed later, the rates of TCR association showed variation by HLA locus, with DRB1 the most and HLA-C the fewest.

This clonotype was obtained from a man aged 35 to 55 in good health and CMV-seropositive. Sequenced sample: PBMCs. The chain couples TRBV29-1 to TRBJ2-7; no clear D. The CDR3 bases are TGCAGCGTTGAAGATCGTTACGAGCAGTACTTC. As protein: CSVEDRYEQYF.